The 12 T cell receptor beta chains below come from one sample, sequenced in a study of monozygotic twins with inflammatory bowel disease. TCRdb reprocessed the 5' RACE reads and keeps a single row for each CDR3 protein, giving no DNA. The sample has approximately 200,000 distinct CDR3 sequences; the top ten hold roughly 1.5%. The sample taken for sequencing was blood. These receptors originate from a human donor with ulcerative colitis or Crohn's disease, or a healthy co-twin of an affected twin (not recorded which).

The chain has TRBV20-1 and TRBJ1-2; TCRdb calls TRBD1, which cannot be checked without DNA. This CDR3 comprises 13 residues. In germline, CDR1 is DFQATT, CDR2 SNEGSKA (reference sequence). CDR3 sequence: CSARMGQSYGYTF.

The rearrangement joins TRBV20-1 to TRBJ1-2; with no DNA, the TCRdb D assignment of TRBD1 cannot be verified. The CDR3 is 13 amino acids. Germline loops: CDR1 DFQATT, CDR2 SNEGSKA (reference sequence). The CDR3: CSARVQGYDGYTF.

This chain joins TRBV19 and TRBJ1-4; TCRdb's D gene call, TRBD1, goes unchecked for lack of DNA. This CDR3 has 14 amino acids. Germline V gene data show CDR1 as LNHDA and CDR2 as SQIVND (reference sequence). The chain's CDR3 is CAVGQGPTNEKLFF.

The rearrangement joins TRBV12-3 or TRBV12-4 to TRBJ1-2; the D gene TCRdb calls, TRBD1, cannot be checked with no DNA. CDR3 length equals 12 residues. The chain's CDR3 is CASSAGHYGYTF.

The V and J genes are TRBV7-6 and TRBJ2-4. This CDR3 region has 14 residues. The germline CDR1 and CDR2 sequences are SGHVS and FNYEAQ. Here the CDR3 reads CASSLSGSVNIQYF.

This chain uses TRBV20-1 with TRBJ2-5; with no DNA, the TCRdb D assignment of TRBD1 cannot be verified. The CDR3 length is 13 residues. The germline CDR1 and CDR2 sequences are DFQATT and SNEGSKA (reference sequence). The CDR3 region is CSAIGGRSETQYF.

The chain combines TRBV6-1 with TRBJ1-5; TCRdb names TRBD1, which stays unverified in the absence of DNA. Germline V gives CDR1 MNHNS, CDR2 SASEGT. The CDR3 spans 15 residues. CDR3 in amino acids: CASSRDRGKAQPQHF.

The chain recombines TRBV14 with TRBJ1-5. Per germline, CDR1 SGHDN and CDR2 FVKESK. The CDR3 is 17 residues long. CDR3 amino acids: CASSKAIPFGSNQPQHF.

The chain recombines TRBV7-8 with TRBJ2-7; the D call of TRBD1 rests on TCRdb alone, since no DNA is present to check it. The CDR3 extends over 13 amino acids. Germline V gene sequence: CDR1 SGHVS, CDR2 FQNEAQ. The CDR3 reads CASSKGQGGEQYF.

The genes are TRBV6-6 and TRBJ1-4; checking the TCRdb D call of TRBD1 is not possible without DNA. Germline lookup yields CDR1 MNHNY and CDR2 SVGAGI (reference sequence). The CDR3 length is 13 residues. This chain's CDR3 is CASSYGTGGEVFF.

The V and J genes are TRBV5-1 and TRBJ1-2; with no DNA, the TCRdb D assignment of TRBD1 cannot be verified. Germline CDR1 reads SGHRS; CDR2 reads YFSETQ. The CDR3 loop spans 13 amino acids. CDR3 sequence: CASSPGTGGVYTF. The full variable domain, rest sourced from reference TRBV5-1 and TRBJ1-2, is KAGVTQTPRYLIKTRGQQVTLSCSPISGHRSVSWYQQTPGQGLQFLFEYFSETQRNKGNFPGRFSGRQFSNSRSEMNVSTLELGDSALYLCASSPGTGGVYTFGSGTRLTVV.

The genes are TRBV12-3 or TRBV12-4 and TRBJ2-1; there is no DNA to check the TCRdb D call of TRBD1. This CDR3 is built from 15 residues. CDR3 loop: CASSPPGTVYNEQFF.